This TCR beta chain was sequenced during a study of blood T cells in healthy people across ages (dated by TCRdb to the mid-2010s). Study-wide context: In model experiments, roughly one uniquely barcoded TCR beta cDNA molecule per two T cells was captured by template switching. The study measured age-related changes in TCR beta repertoire diversity using deep sequencing normalized with unique cDNA molecular identifiers. The donors were divided into four age groups: young (average around 15 years), middle-aged (about 41), aged (approximately 62) and long-lived (about 84). To avoid experimental bias, donors of different ages were distributed randomly across sequencing lanes. Using the same blood draw, the study looked at two additional independent replicas of 1 million unique cDNA reads for two donors, one aged 18 to 30 and the other aged 80 or older. Overall study outcomes, separate from this receptor: Observed TCR beta diversity per million T cells fell roughly linearly with age, and a significant reduction was already apparent by age around 39. There was a strong correlation between observed TCR beta diversity and the percentage of naive T cells measured by flow cytometry. Compared with the aged group, the long-lived group had more naive CD4+ T cells, fewer expanded clones and increased TCR diversity, suggesting age selection. Conclusive comparison of naive and antigen-experienced compartments was prevented by the profiling of bulk unsorted PBMCs. The CMV infection status of donors was not known, potentially confounding age-related changes in expanded clonotypes. Estimates of total diversity based on one million sequenced T cells were regarded as lower bounds and as underestimates.

CDR1 and CDR2 were assigned from the germline V gene as MGHRA and YSYEKL. The CDR3 goes from the cysteine to the phenylalanine over 16 residues. Just the 48-base CDR3 DNA is kept, in frame starting at base 1. V is trimmed back by 5 bases and J by 0 bases, and the junction contains 7 bases that no gene match accounts for. As regards this clonotype: Which antigen it targets is not known. The record has no base qualities; no much larger clone is one base away.

Donors were under 40 systemically healthy Caucasian individuals from Russia aged roughly 6 to 95 years. Each donor gave ten milliliters of peripheral blood, collected into EDTA-treated Vacutainer tubes. Ficoll-Paque density-gradient centrifugation was used to isolate PBMCs, with at least 7 million per sample. Trizol reagent was used to extract total RNA from the PBMCs, yielding at least 5.5 micrograms per sample. For every donor, flow cytometry on a PBMC aliquot measured the percentage of naive CD45RAhigh/CD27high T cells. Library preparation used 5' RACE. The run used an Illumina HiSeq 2500. A second about 7 to 12 cycle PCR used a sample-barcoded 5' primer and a J-beta primer mix. A unique molecular identifier was introduced onto each TCR beta cDNA molecule by a template-switch 5' adaptor carrying 12 random nucleotides. Each sample yielded at least 3 million CDR3-containing paired-end reads. All of the RNA was converted into first-strand cDNA using the Mint cDNA synthesis kit, with a TRBC-specific oligonucleotide serving as the primer. All cDNA was treated with uracil-DNA glycosylase and then went through a first 18-cycle PCR with the universal primers M1SS and BC2_uni_R. As for the authors' bioinformatics: For normalization, 1 million high-quality reads were randomly selected from each sample, with every read carrying a distinct molecular identifier. Reads with shared molecular identifiers were discarded instead of being binned into consensus sequences. MiTCR, run with a Q25 quality threshold and the strictest error-elimination algorithm, handled CDR3 identification, clonotype clustering and error correction. A nonparametric unseen species model with Euler transformation was used to estimate a lower bound on total TCR beta diversity. TCRdb itself trimmed the public reads at Q25 with fastp, ran MiXCR and retained productive beta chains. Rows with one shared CDR3 protein collapse into an entry with the most common genes and DNA. It is TCRdb's table, rather than the study itself, that gives the V and J calls and clone size. In all, the sample holds around 1,500,000 distinct CDR3 sequences, and 35% to 45% of those were seen once. The top ten clones comprise 6.5% to 10% of the sample.

This clonotype was sampled from a woman under 30 in good health. The chain employs TRBV4-1 and TRBJ2-3, with 8 middle bases fitting TRBD2. The source material was blood. The CDR3 region: CASSYPAGGSTDTQYF. The DNA sequence is given as TGCGCCAGCAGCTATCCCGCGGGGGGAAGCACAGATACGCAGTATTTT.